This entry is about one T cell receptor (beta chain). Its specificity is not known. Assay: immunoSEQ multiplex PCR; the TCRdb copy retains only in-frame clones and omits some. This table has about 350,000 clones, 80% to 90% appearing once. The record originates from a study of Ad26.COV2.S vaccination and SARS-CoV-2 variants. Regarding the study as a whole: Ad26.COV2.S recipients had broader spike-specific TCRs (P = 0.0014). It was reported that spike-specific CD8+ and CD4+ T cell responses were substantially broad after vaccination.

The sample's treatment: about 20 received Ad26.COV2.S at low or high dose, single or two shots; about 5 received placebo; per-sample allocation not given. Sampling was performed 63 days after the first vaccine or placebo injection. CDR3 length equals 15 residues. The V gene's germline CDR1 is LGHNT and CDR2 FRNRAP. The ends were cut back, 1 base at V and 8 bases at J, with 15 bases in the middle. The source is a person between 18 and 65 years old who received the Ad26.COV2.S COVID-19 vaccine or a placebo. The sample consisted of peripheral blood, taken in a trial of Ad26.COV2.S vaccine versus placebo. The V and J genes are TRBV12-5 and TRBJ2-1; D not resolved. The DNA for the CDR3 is TGTGCTAGTGGTTTGGCCTTGGAAACGTCCTATGAGCAGTTCTTC. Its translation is CASGLALETSYEQFF. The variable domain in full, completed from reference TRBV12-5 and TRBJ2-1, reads DARVTQTPRHKVTEMGQEVTMRCQPILGHNTVFWYRQTMMQGLELLAYFRNRAPLDDSGMPKDRFSAEMPDATLATLKIQPSEPRDSAVYFCASGLALETSYEQFFGPGTRLTVL.